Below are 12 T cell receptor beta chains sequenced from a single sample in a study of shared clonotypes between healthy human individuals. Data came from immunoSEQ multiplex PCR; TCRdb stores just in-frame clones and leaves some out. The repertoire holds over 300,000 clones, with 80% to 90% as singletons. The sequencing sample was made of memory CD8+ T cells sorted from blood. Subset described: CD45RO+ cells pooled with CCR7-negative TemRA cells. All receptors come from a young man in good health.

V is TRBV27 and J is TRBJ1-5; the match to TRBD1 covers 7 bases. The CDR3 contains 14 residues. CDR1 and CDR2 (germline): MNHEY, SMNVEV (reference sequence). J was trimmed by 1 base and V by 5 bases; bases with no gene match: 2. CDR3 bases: TGTGCCAGCAGTGTGACAGGGAGCAATCAGCCCCAGCATTTT. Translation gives CASSVTGSNQPQHF.

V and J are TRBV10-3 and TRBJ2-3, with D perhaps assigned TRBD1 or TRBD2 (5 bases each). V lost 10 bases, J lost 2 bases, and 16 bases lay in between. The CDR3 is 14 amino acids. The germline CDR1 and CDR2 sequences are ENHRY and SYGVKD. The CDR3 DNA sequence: TGTGCCACCACCGGGGCCAATTACACAGATACGCAGTATTTT. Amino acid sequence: CATTGANYTDTQYF.

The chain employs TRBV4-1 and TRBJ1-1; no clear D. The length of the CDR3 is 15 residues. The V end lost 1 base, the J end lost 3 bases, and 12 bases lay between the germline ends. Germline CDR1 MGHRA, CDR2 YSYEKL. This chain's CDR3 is CASSQVVGRYTEAFF. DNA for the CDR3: TGCGCCAGCAGCCAAGTGGTTGGTAGGTACACTGAAGCTTTCTTT.

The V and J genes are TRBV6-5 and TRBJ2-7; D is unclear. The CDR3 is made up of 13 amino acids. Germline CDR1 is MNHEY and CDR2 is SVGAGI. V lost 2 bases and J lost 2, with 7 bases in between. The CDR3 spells CASSYREAYEQYF. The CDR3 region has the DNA TGTGCCAGCAGTTACCGTGAGGCCTACGAGCAGTACTTC.

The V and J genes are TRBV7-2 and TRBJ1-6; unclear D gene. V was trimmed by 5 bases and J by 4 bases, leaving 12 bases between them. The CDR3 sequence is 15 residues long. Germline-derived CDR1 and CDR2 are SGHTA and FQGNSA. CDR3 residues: CASSVPGTYNSPLHF. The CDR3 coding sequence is TGTGCCAGCAGCGTCCCTGGAACTTATAATTCACCCCTCCACTTT.

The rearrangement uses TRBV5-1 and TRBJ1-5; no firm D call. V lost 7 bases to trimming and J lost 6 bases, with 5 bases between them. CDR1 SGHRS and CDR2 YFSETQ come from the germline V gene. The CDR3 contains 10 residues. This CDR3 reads CASLFQPQHF. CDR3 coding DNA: TGCGCCAGCCTATTTCAGCCCCAGCATTTT. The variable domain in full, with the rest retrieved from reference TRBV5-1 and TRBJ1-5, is KAGVTQTPRYLIKTRGQQVTLSCSPISGHRSVSWYQQTPGQGLQFLFEYFSETQRNKGNFPGRFSGRQFSNSRSEMNVSTLELGDSALYLCASLFQPQHFGDGTRLSIL.

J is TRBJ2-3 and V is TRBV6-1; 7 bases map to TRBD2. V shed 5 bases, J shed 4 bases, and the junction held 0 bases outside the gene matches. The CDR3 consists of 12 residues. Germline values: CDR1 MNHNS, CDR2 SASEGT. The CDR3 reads CASSLAADTQYF. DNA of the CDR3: TGTGCCAGCAGTCTAGCGGCAGATACGCAGTATTTT.

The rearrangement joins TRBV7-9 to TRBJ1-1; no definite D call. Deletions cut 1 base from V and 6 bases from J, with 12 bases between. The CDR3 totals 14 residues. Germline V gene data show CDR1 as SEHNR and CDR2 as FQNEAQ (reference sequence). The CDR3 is CASSLVEGTAEAFF. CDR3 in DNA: TGTGCCAGCAGCTTAGTCGAGGGTACGGCTGAAGCTTTCTTT. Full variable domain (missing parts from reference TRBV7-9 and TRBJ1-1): DTGVSQNPRHKITKRGQNVTFRCDPISEHNRLYWYRQTLGQGPEFLTYFQNEAQLEKSRLLSDRFSAERPKGSFSTLEIQRTEQGDSAMYLCASSLVEGTAEAFFGQGTRLTVV.

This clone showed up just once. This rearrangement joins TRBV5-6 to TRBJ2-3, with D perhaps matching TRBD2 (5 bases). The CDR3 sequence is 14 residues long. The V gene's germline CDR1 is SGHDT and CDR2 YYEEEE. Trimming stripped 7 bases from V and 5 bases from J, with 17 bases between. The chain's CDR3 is CASRVRGLLDTQYF. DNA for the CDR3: TGTGCCAGCCGCGTTCGGGGATTGCTAGATACGCAGTATTTT.

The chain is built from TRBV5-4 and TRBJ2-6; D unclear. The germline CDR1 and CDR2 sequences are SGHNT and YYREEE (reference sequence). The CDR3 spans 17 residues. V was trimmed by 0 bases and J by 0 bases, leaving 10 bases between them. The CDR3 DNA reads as TGTGCCAGCAGCTTGGATCGGATTAACTCTGGGGCCAACGTCCTGACTTTC. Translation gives CASSLDRINSGANVLTF. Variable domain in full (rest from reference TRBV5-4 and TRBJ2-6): ETGVTQSPTHLIKTRGQQVTLRCSSQSGHNTVSWYQQALGQGPQFIFQYYREEENGRGNFPPRFSGLQFPNYSSELNVNALELDDSALYLCASSLDRINSGANVLTFGAGSRLTVL.

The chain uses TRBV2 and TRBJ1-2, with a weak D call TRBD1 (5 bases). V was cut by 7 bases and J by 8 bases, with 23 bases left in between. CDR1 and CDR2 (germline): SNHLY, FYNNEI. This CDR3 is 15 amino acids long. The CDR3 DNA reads TGTGCCAGCATTACGAGGGGACTGAACTATGGCGGCTACACCTTC. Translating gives CASITRGLNYGGYTF. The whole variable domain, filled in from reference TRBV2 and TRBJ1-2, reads EPEVTQTPSHQVTQMGQEVILRCVPISNHLYFYWYRQILGQKVEFLVSFYNNEISEKSEIFDDQFSVERPDGSNFTLKIRSTKLEDSAMYFCASITRGLNYGGYTFGSGTRLTVV.

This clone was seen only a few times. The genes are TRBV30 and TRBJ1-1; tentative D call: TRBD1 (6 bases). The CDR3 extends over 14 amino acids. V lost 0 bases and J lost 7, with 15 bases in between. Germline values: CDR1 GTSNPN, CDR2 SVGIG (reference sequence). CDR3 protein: CAWSVPQGLDEAFF. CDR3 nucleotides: TGTGCCTGGAGTGTACCGCAGGGGCTGGATGAAGCTTTCTTT. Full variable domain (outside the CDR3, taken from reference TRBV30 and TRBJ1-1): SQTIHQWPATLVQPVGSPLSLECTVEGTSNPNLYWYRQAAGRGLQLLFYSVGIGQISSEVPQNLSASRPQDRQFILSSKKLLLSDSGFYLCAWSVPQGLDEAFFGQGTRLTVV.